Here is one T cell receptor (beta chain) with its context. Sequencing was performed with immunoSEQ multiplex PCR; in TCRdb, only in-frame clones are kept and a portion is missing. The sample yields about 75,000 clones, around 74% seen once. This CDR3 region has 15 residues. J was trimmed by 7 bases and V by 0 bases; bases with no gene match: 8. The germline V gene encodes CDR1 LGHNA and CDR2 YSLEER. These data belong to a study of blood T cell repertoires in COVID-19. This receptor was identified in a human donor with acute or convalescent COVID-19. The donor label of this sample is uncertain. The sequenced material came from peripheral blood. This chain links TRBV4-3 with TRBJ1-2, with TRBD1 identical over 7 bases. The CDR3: CASSQDRPGGTGYTF. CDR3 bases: TGCGCCAGCAGCCAAGATAGGCCAGGGGGTACTGGCTACACCTTC.